A single T cell receptor beta chain is shown here with its context. Its antigen is as yet unknown. The record originates from a study of cytomegalovirus exposure and HLA in healthy donors. This CDR3 has 13 residues. Germline V gene data show CDR1 as SNHLY and CDR2 as FYNNEI. V was clipped by 6 bases and J by 5 bases; unmatched bases: 6. Study-level findings and limits: Earlier findings revealed that most TCR beta V segments proved productive either about 90% or about 30% of the time. By HLA locus, TCR association rates varied in a later analysis, with DRB1 showing the most and HLA-C the fewest. A link between a missense DCLRE1C variant and TCR beta V- and J-gene trimming emerged from a later analysis.

With 60 Vbeta and 13 Jbeta primers, the PCR was carried out. Repertoires were generated with immunoSEQ multiplex PCR, while TCRdb's copy carries only in-frame clones and drops some. The sample records roughly 110,000 clones, around 66% being singletons. The TCR was taken from a man aged 18 to 29 in good health and CMV-seropositive. The sample consisted of PBMCs. This chain connects TRBV2 to TRBJ1-1; 7 positions match TRBD1. As DNA, the CDR3 is TGTGCCAGCAGGGGACAGACTTATACTGAAGCTTTCTTT. Residues: CASRGQTYTEAFF.